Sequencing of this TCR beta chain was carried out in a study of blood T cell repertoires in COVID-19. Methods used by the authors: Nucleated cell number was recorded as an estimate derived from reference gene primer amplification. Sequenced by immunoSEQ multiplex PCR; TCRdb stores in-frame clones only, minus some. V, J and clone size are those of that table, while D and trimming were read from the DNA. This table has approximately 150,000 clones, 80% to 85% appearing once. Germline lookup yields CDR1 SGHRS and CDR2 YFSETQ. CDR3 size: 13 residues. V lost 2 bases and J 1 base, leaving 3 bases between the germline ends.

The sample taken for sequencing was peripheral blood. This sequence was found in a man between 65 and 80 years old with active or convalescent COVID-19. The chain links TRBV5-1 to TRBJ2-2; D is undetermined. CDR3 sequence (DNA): TGCGCCAGCAGCTTACAGAACACCGGGGAGCTGTTTTTT. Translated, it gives CASSLQNTGELFF.